Each of the 27 T cell receptor beta chains below was sequenced from the same sample in a study of response to subunit inactivated influenza vaccine. TCRdb itself ran the RT-PCR reads through MiXCR, one entry per CDR3 protein. Of about 570,000 distinct CDR3 sequences detected, around 11% appear once; the ten largest clones hold roughly 9.6%. This sample also appeared in a second study, on T cells expressing NK-cell markers. That paper states: Synthesis of TCR beta cDNA relied on 5'RACE template switching carrying UMIs.

Sequenced material: PBMCs from blood, taken on the day of vaccination. The receptor source for this set is a man aged 50 to 60 who received an inactivated influenza vaccine.

V is TRBV5-1 and J is TRBJ1-6; 7 bases are shared with TRBD1. The germline gives CDR1 SGHRS, CDR2 YFSETQ. The CDR3 contains 15 residues. With 0 bases clipped from V and 9 bases from J, the junction kept 6 bases outside the gene matches. CDR3 DNA sequence: TGCGCCAGCAGCTTGGTGCGACAGGGCACTTCACCCCTCCACTTT. This sequence encodes CASSLVRQGTSPLHF.

The V gene is TRBV24-1, the J gene TRBJ2-6, with D possibly being TRBD2 (6 bases). The V and J ends lost 4 bases and 0 bases respectively, with 18 bases between them. The CDR3 consists of 19 residues. Germline-derived CDR1 and CDR2 are KGHDR and SFDVKD. The CDR3 reads CATSDAVAATGSGANVLTF. Here the CDR3 DNA reads TGTGCCACCAGTGACGCAGTAGCGGCGACTGGCTCTGGGGCCAACGTCCTGACTTTC.

The V and J genes are TRBV20-1 and TRBJ1-1; 8 bases align to TRBD1. Germline V lookup: CDR1 DFQATT, CDR2 SNEGSKA (reference sequence). The junction had 13 bases not matched to a gene; V was cut back by 5 bases and J by 5 bases. The CDR3 contains 15 residues. For the CDR3, the DNA is TGCAGTGCTTCCCGGGACAGGAGGCTCGGTACTGAAGCTTTCTTT. Translating gives CSASRDRRLGTEAFF.

This clonotype was detected many times. V usage is TRBV6-5 and J usage is TRBJ2-2, with 12 bases aligning to TRBD2. The CDR3 contains 20 residues. Germline V gives CDR1 MNHEY, CDR2 SVGAGI. Trimming took 2 bases from V and 6 from J; bases not matched to a gene: 16. The CDR3 nucleotides are TGTGCCAGCAGTTACCGGATTGGGTTCTCGACTAGCGGGGGTCCCGGGGAGCTGTTTTTT. As protein: CASSYRIGFSTSGGPGELFF.

The sample holds a few counts of this clonotype. J is TRBJ2-7 and V is TRBV5-1; 9 positions agree with TRBD2. With 3 bases clipped from V and 4 bases from J, the junction kept 11 bases outside the gene matches. The CDR3 covers 16 residues. Germline V gene lookup returns CDR1 SGHRS and CDR2 YFSETQ. This CDR3 is CASSSASLAGIYEQYF. CDR3 sequence (DNA): TGCGCCAGCAGCTCGGCTAGTCTAGCGGGGATATACGAGCAGTACTTC.

The chain employs TRBV15 and TRBJ2-7; maybe TRBD2 (5 bases). With 2 bases removed from V and 5 bases from J, the gap between germline ends came to 7 bases. The CDR3 loop spans 12 amino acids. Germline CDR1 and CDR2: LNHNV and YYDKDF (reference sequence). CDR3 bases: TGTGCCACCAGCAGAACCGGGGACGAGCAGTACTTC. This codes for CATSRTGDEQYF.

This clonotype turned up a few times. The chain recombines TRBV10-2 with TRBJ2-3; TRBD2 matches at 11 bases. Trimming at V came to 5 bases and at J to 5 bases, leaving 6 bases not matched to a gene. The CDR3 consists of 15 residues. The germline V gene has CDR1 WSHSY and CDR2 SAAADI. This CDR3 reads CASSIPTSGVDTQYF. The CDR3 DNA follows: TGCGCCAGCAGTATCCCGACTAGCGGGGTAGATACGCAGTATTTT.

The chain has TRBV3-1 and TRBJ2-1; TRBD2 aligns across 8 bases. J was trimmed by 1 base and V by 3 bases; bases with no gene match: 8. Germline-derived CDR1 and CDR2 are LGHDT and YNNKEL (reference sequence). The CDR3 has 17 amino acids. This CDR3 is CASSHRLARKSYNEQFF. CDR3 DNA: TGTGCCAGCAGCCATCGACTAGCGCGGAAGTCCTACAATGAGCAGTTCTTC.

This clonotype was recorded at least ten times. This chain connects TRBV12-3 or TRBV12-4 to TRBJ2-5; D remains ambiguous. V lost 6 bases and J 1 base, leaving 12 bases between the germline ends. The CDR3 length is 14 residues. The CDR3 DNA sequence: TGTGCCAGCAGCTTTACGGCAGTCCAAGAGACCCAGTACTTC. Amino acid sequence: CASSFTAVQETQYF.

This chain connects TRBV25-1 to TRBJ1-1; no definite D call. Germline CDR1 is MGHDK and CDR2 is SYGVNS. The V and J ends lost 3 bases and 10 bases respectively, with 9 bases between them. The CDR3 is 11 amino acids. In nucleotides, the CDR3 is TGTGCCAGCAGTGATTCTTGGGTAGCTTTCTTT. Protein product: CASSDSWVAFF. Combining the CDR3 with reference TRBV25-1 and TRBJ1-1 gives the whole variable domain EADIYQTPRYLVIGTGKKITLECSQTMGHDKMYWYQQDPGMELHLIHYSYGVNSTEKGDLSSESTVSRIRTEHFPLTLESARPSHTSQYLCASSDSWVAFFGQGTRLTVV.

The chain carries TRBV14 and TRBJ2-3; D tentatively fits TRBD1 or TRBD2 (5 bases each). The CDR3 covers 16 residues. V was shortened by 3 bases and J by 0 bases, with 13 bases between the two germline ends. From germline, CDR1 is SGHDN and CDR2 FVKESK. The CDR3 loop reads CASSQGVTTSTDTQYF. The CDR3 region has the DNA TGTGCCAGCAGCCAGGGGGTCACTACGAGCACAGATACGCAGTATTTT.

V and J are TRBV12-3 or TRBV12-4 and TRBJ2-1; 10 bases are shared with TRBD2. The J segment lost 1 base and the V segment lost 1 base, leaving 13 bases of the junction unmatched. The CDR3 extends over 20 amino acids. This chain's CDR3 is CASSLVGRLAGERSYNEQFF. The CDR3 DNA sequence: TGTGCCAGCAGTTTAGTAGGCCGGCTAGCGGGAGAAAGGTCCTACAATGAGCAGTTCTTC.

This clonotype has just a few counts. V and J are TRBV4-3 and TRBJ1-1; TRBD1 might be the D (5 bases). Per the germline V gene, CDR1 is LGHNA and CDR2 is YSLEER. V was shortened by 1 base and J by 1 base, with 10 bases between the two germline ends. This CDR3 has 15 amino acids. CDR3 nucleotides: TGCGCCAGCAGCCAAGTTCCAGGGCCGAACACTGAAGCTTTCTTT. It translates to CASSQVPGPNTEAFF.

This clonotype was seen more than once but under ten times. V and J are TRBV6-2 or TRBV6-3 and TRBJ2-4; D is uncertain. This CDR3 comprises 12 residues. V was shortened by 5 bases and J by 7 bases, with 9 bases between the two germline ends. Germline V gene lookup returns CDR1 MNHEY and CDR2 SVGEGT. CDR3 sequence reads: CASSPGRNIQYF. CDR3 nucleotides: TGTGCCAGCAGTCCCGGCCGGAACATTCAGTACTTC.

This clonotype was observed a few times. The chain carries TRBV9 and TRBJ2-1; TRBD2 aligns across 7 bases. V shed 2 bases, J shed 10 bases, and the junction held 15 bases outside the gene matches. There are 16 residues in the CDR3. From germline, CDR1 is SGDLS and CDR2 YYNGEE. CDR3 bases: TGTGCCAGCAGCGTGGAAGGACTAGGGGTCACTGGGGAGCAGTTCTTC. It specifies CASSVEGLGVTGEQFF.

V is TRBV9 and J is TRBJ2-3; 9 bases line up with TRBD2. This CDR3 is built from 16 residues. The V gene's germline CDR1 is SGDLS and CDR2 YYNGEE. V gave up 4 bases and J gave up 4 bases; unmatched junction bases: 10. The CDR3 region is CASSSRTSVVPDTQYF. CDR3 nucleotide sequence: TGTGCCAGCAGCTCTCGGACTAGCGTCGTTCCAGATACGCAGTATTTT.

This clonotype has at least ten counts. The rearrangement joins TRBV5-6 to TRBJ2-7; 7 nucleotides line up with TRBD2. The V segment lost 0 bases and the J segment 5 bases; nucleotides outside the gene matches: 8. The CDR3 consists of 15 residues. The germline gives CDR1 SGHDT, CDR2 YYEEEE. CDR3 in DNA: TGTGCCAGCAGCTTGGTAGGACTAGAAAATGACGAGCAGTACTTC. Protein: CASSLVGLENDEQYF.

This clonotype was picked up many times. The chain has TRBV2 and TRBJ2-1, with 14 positions matching TRBD2. The trim removed 7 bases at V and 5 bases at J, leaving 4 bases unmatched. Germline V gene sequence: CDR1 SNHLY, CDR2 FYNNEI. The CDR3 loop spans 15 amino acids. CDR3 sequence (DNA): TGTGCCAGCAAGGGGACTAGCGGGAGTAACAATGAGCAGTTCTTC. Its translation is CASKGTSGSNNEQFF.

This clonotype showed up many times. The rearrangement links TRBV20-1 to TRBJ2-1; D is uncertain. From germline, CDR1 is DFQATT and CDR2 SNEGSKA (reference sequence). There are 13 residues in the CDR3. Deletions cut 3 bases from V and 0 bases from J, with 6 bases between. CDR3 region: CSASGRSYNEQFF. Here the CDR3 DNA reads TGCAGTGCTAGCGGCCGCTCCTACAATGAGCAGTTCTTC.

Only a few counts were recorded for this clonotype. Written as DNA, the CDR3 is TGTGCCAGCAGCGGGGGGACTAGTTATCTCGAGCAGTACTTC. This sequence encodes CASSGGTSYLEQYF. V and J are TRBV7-2 and TRBJ2-7, with TRBD2 matching over 8 bases. The junction had 9 bases not matched to a gene; V was cut back by 5 bases and J by 6 bases. The CDR3 consists of 14 residues. Germline lookup yields CDR1 SGHTA and CDR2 FQGNSA.

In its sample, this clonotype was seen a few times. J is TRBJ2-2 and V is TRBV5-6, with D perhaps given as TRBD1 or TRBD2 (5 bases each). The V and J ends lost 4 bases and 6 bases respectively, with 10 bases between them. The CDR3 is 13 residues long. Germline lookup yields CDR1 SGHDT and CDR2 YYEEEE. As DNA, the CDR3 is TGTGCCAGCAGCGGGACGGTGGCCGGGGAGCTGTTTTTT. It translates to CASSGTVAGELFF.

This clonotype was seen ten or more times. The chain employs TRBV5-1 and TRBJ2-1; D perhaps matches TRBD2 (6 bases). Germline CDR1 SGHRS, CDR2 YFSETQ. The CDR3 consists of 13 residues. The V and J ends lost 3 bases and 4 bases respectively, with 8 bases between them. CDR3 nucleotides: TGCGCCAGCAGCTCAAGCGGGTACAATGAGCAGTTCTTC. Translation: CASSSSGYNEQFF. Complete variable domain (other parts from reference TRBV5-1 and TRBJ2-1): KAGVTQTPRYLIKTRGQQVTLSCSPISGHRSVSWYQQTPGQGLQFLFEYFSETQRNKGNFPGRFSGRQFSNSRSEMNVSTLELGDSALYLCASSSSGYNEQFFGPGTRLTVL.

The rearrangement links TRBV20-1 to TRBJ2-5, with 7 bases that match TRBD2. CDR1 DFQATT and CDR2 SNEGSKA come from the germline V gene (reference sequence). V dropped 0 bases and J dropped 2; count of bases not matched to a gene: 12. The length of the CDR3 is 17 residues. As DNA, the CDR3 is TGCAGTGCTAGAGATTGGGGGGGTCCCGGTTGGCAAGAGACCCAGTACTTC. Its protein product is CSARDWGGPGWQETQYF.

The V gene is TRBV20-1, the J gene TRBJ2-7; D is uncertain. CDR1 and CDR2 from the germline V gene are DFQATT and SNEGSKA (reference sequence). Trimming pared 1 base from V and 0 bases from J, leaving 10 bases between. The CDR3 is made up of 14 amino acids. As DNA, the CDR3 is TGCAGTGCTAGAGGTACCGGGTTCTCCTACGAGCAGTACTTC. Amino acids: CSARGTGFSYEQYF.

This clonotype has a handful of counts. V usage is TRBV11-2 and J usage is TRBJ2-2; 13 nucleotides align to TRBD2. Unmatched junction bases numbered 4, after V lost 5 bases and J lost 7 bases. The CDR3 is 15 residues long. The V gene's germline CDR1 is SGHAT and CDR2 FQNNGV. CDR3: CASSQGLAGVGELFF. In DNA form, the CDR3 reads TGTGCCAGCAGCCAAGGACTAGCGGGAGTCGGGGAGCTGTTTTTT.

Points on this clonotype: At one end, the junction sequence differs from germline, possibly due to a read error. The chain is built from TRBV29-1 and TRBJ2-3; 7 bases line up with TRBD2. The CDR3 is made up of 14 amino acids. Germline loops: CDR1 SQVTM, CDR2 ANQGSEA. The CDR3 DNA reads as TGCAGCGTTGAAGGGAGGGGAGGGCCAGATACGCGGTATTTT. It yields the protein CSVEGRGGPDTRYF.

This clonotype was detected only a few times. The rearrangement uses TRBV7-8 and TRBJ2-7; 9 bases fit TRBD1. V lost 4 bases and J lost 4; bases outside the gene matches: 5. Germline V CDR1 and CDR2: SGHVS, FQNEAQ. The CDR3 totals 14 residues. CDR3 protein: CASSYTGGSYEQYF. The CDR3 DNA follows: TGTGCCAGCAGCTACACAGGGGGCTCGTACGAGCAGTACTTC.